This T cell receptor (beta chain) was sequenced for a study of CD4+ T cells in melanoma. CDR1 and CDR2 from the germline V gene are GTSNPN and SVGIG (reference sequence). V lost 2 bases and J 3 bases, leaving 13 bases between the germline ends. The CDR3 covers 15 residues. Here immunoSEQ multiplex PCR was the method, and the copy in TCRdb shows in-frame clones only, minus some. This sample yields 15,000 to 20,000 clones, of which over 75% are seen a single time; 5.4% belongs to the top ten. The V and J genes are TRBV30 and TRBJ2-2; D perhaps matches TRBD2 (6 bases). Sequencing was performed on cells from a culture (not recorded whether cultured in vitro). The origin of this receptor is a human donor with melanoma. For the CDR3, the DNA is TGTGCCTGGAGTATGCGGGGATCGGACACCGGGGAGCTGTTTTTT. As protein: CAWSMRGSDTGELFF.